Listed here are 29 T cell receptor beta chains from one sample, sequenced in a study of T-cell memory formation after mild COVID-19. TCRdb independently ran MiXCR on the 5' RACE reads; one entry per CDR3 protein. The sample shows approximately 240,000 distinct CDR3 sequences, 15% to 20% of them seen only once. Input material: PBMCs or a T cell subset sorted from them (not recorded which). These receptors all come from a man aged 18 to 30 who had mild COVID-19 (a few samples of this study predate the infection). Cell type and time point are not known.

The table lists this clonotype with a few counts. CDR3 DNA sequence: TGTGCCAGCAGCCGTTGGCCCGGGACAGGGGGGACAGATACGCAGTATTTT. Protein product: CASSRWPGTGGTDTQYF. The V and J genes are TRBV7-9 and TRBJ2-3; 11 bases are a match to TRBD1. Germline V CDR1 and CDR2: SEHNR, FQNEAQ (reference sequence). The ends lost 5 bases at V and 3 bases at J; junction bases unmatched: 10. The CDR3 is 17 amino acids.

Only a few counts were recorded for this clonotype. This chain joins TRBV12-3 or TRBV12-4 and TRBJ1-4; a possible D gene is TRBD1 (5 bases). V was pared by 2 bases and J by 2 bases, with 15 bases between. This CDR3 has 17 residues. The CDR3 sequence: CASSLYQGRQTNEKLFF. In DNA, the CDR3 is TGTGCCAGCAGTTTATATCAGGGAAGGCAGACTAATGAAAAACTGTTTTTT.

The chain is built from TRBV7-2 and TRBJ1-2; D remains ambiguous. Germline V gene sequence: CDR1 SGHTA, CDR2 FQGNSA. Between the trimmed V and J ends, which lost 5 bases and 5 bases, there was a span of 12 bases. The CDR3 has 13 residues. Here the CDR3 reads CASSAPSLYGYTF. CDR3 coding DNA: TGTGCCAGCAGCGCCCCCAGCTTATATGGCTACACCTTC.

The sample holds a few counts of this clonotype. The chain employs TRBV6-2 or TRBV6-3 and TRBJ2-7; 9 nucleotides match TRBD1. The CDR3 loop spans 17 amino acids. Looked up from germline, CDR1 is MNHEY and CDR2 is SVGEGT. The V gene end was trimmed by 5 bases and the J gene end by 1 base; junction bases not matched to a gene: 12. CDR3 sequence (DNA): TGTGCCAGCAGTAAAGGGACAGGGAGAATTGGGTCCTACGAGCAGTACGTC. It encodes CASSKGTGRIGSYEQYV.

This chain connects TRBV4-3 to TRBJ2-7; 7 nucleotides match TRBD2. This CDR3 is built from 16 residues. Germline trimming cut 1 base from V and 5 bases from J; bases unmatched to any gene: 11. CDR1 is LGHNA, CDR2 YSLEER, per germline. The CDR3 region has the DNA TGCGCCAGCAGCCAAGCCATCGGGGAGGGTAGCAACGAGCAGTACTTC. Encoded protein: CASSQAIGEGSNEQYF.

This clonotype has a handful of counts. The rearrangement joins TRBV5-1 to TRBJ2-4, with a tentative D call TRBD2 (6 bases). The V gene's germline CDR1 is SGHRS and CDR2 YFSETQ. The CDR3 is made up of 15 amino acids. V gave up 4 bases and J gave up 0 bases, with 11 bases separating them. The CDR3 DNA follows: TGCGCCAGCAGCGTGGAGGGTCTAGCCAAAAACATTCAGTACTTC. Protein: CASSVEGLAKNIQYF.

This clonotype was seen a few times. V usage is TRBV29-1 and J usage is TRBJ1-3, with 12 positions matching TRBD1. The trim removed 5 bases at V and 4 bases at J, leaving 6 bases unmatched. The CDR3 loop spans 15 amino acids. CDR1 SQVTM and CDR2 ANQGSEA come from the germline V gene. The DNA of the CDR3 is TGCAGCGTTTCTCCGGGACAGGGGGCCGGAAACACCATATATTTT. Translating it yields CSVSPGQGAGNTIYF.

In its sample, this clonotype was seen a few times. The rearrangement links TRBV7-3 to TRBJ2-7; 8 bases align to TRBD2. This CDR3 spans 13 amino acids. With V trimmed by 3 bases and J by 7 bases, 5 bases remained unmatched. The germline V gene has CDR1 SGHTA and CDR2 FQGTGA. The CDR3 protein is CASSLEPGGEQYF. CDR3 DNA sequence: TGTGCCAGCAGCTTGGAGCCGGGGGGGGAGCAGTACTTC.

This clonotype has more than one count but fewer than ten. The V and J genes are TRBV29-1 and TRBJ1-5, with D uncertain. The CDR3 runs 14 residues. V was trimmed by 6 bases and J by 3 bases, leaving 15 bases between them. Germline values: CDR1 SQVTM, CDR2 ANQGSEA. The CDR3 DNA sequence: TGCAGCGTCAGGACCCCAGGAGCCAATCAGCCCCAGCATTTT. Translating gives CSVRTPGANQPQHF.

The V gene is TRBV7-9, the J gene TRBJ1-1; the D gene is possibly TRBD1 (6 bases). Trimming took 5 bases from V and 5 from J, leaving 24 bases between them. This CDR3 is built from 17 residues. Germline loops: CDR1 SEHNR, CDR2 FQNEAQ (reference sequence). The CDR3 is CASSAKRGHERRTEAFF. CDR3 in DNA: TGTGCCAGCAGCGCCAAGAGGGGACACGAACGAAGGACTGAAGCTTTCTTT.

The rearrangement uses TRBV5-5 and TRBJ1-2; 9 positions agree with TRBD1. The CDR3 consists of 14 residues. CDR1 is SGHKS, CDR2 YYEKEE, per germline (reference sequence). V lost 5 bases to trimming and J lost 7 bases; unmatched junction nucleotides: 9. The CDR3 nucleotides are TGTGCCAGCAGTTCCTGGACAGGGGATCGTGGCTACACCTTC. This gives the protein CASSSWTGDRGYTF.

V gene TRBV5-1 combines with J gene TRBJ2-1; the match to TRBD1 covers 7 bases. CDR3 length equals 20 residues. CDR1 is SGHRS, CDR2 YFSETQ, per germline. Trimming took 1 base from V and 5 from J; bases not matched to a gene: 21. The CDR3 sequence: CASSLSYSNRDSKSNNEQFF. The CDR3 DNA reads TGCGCCAGCAGCTTGTCCTATTCAAACCGGGACAGCAAATCTAACAATGAGCAGTTCTTC.

This clonotype was counted many times. The rearrangement links TRBV15 to TRBJ2-5, with unresolved D. The CDR3 covers 12 residues. The ends were cut back, 0 bases at V and 5 bases at J, with 4 bases in the middle. CDR1 LNHNV and CDR2 YYDKDF come from the germline V gene (reference sequence). CDR3 loop: CATSRDLETQYF. In DNA, the CDR3 is TGTGCCACCAGCAGAGATTTGGAGACCCAGTACTTC.

V and J are TRBV20-1 and TRBJ2-5; 7 nucleotides align to TRBD1. V lost 0 bases and J lost 0; bases outside the gene matches: 7. Germline V gene lookup returns CDR1 DFQATT and CDR2 SNEGSKA (reference sequence). The CDR3 spans 16 residues. For the CDR3, the DNA is TGCAGTGCTAGAGATGGCCCGGGACAGCACCAAGAGACCCAGTACTTC. Amino acid sequence: CSARDGPGQHQETQYF.

V and J are TRBV5-4 and TRBJ2-7, with 7 bases that match TRBD1. The ends lost 4 bases at V and 6 bases at J; junction bases unmatched: 7. Germline CDR1 and CDR2: SGHNT and YYREEE (reference sequence). The CDR3 extends over 13 amino acids. CDR3 sequence: CASSGDSPREQYF. In DNA, the CDR3 is TGTGCCAGCAGCGGGGACAGTCCCCGCGAGCAGTACTTC. Looking up the rest from reference TRBV5-4 and TRBJ2-7 gives the full variable domain: ETGVTQSPTHLIKTRGQQVTLRCSSQSGHNTVSWYQQALGQGPQFIFQYYREEENGRGNFPPRFSGLQFPNYSSELNVNALELDDSALYLCASSGDSPREQYFGPGTRLTVT.

Only a few counts were recorded for this clonotype. The chain has TRBV7-2 and TRBJ1-2; no clear D gene. The CDR3 is 14 residues long. V was pared by 1 base and J by 4 bases, with 10 bases between. Germline V lookup: CDR1 SGHTA, CDR2 FQGNSA. Here the CDR3 DNA reads TGTGCCAGCAGCTTAGTATCGGCGAGCTATGGCTACACCTTC. Translation gives CASSLVSASYGYTF.

This clonotype was detected many times. J is TRBJ1-6 and V is TRBV7-3; TRBD1 might be the D (5 bases). The V gene's germline CDR1 is SGHTA and CDR2 FQGTGA. Trimming took 2 bases from V and 11 from J, leaving 16 bases between them. The CDR3 contains 15 residues. The chain's CDR3 is CASSLVGGEGTPLHF. The DNA of the CDR3 is TGTGCCAGCAGCTTAGTCGGGGGAGAAGGGACACCCCTCCACTTT.

This clonotype was picked up a small number of times. The rearrangement links TRBV7-2 to TRBJ2-1, with D tentatively TRBD2 (6 bases). Trimming took off 7 bases at V and 9 bases at J, with 10 bases between the two ends. The germline V gene encodes CDR1 SGHTA and CDR2 FQGNSA. The CDR3 totals 11 residues. The CDR3 reads CASTSGLEQFF. In nucleotides, the CDR3 is TGTGCCAGCACCTCGGGACTTGAGCAGTTCTTC.

The J gene is TRBJ2-1, the V gene TRBV15; D possibly corresponds to TRBD2 (5 bases). The CDR3 totals 14 residues. V was clipped by 1 base and J by 6 bases, with 10 bases between them. CDR1 LNHNV and CDR2 YYDKDF come from the germline V gene (reference sequence). The CDR3 DNA is TGTGCCACCAGCAGAGCCCTAGCCGTCAATGAGCAGTTCTTC. Protein sequence: CATSRALAVNEQFF.

The V gene is TRBV9, the J gene TRBJ2-7, with D possibly TRBD1 on 6 matching bases. The V end was cut by 0 bases, the J end by 5 bases, with 9 bases between. CDR3 length equals 13 residues. Germline assignment: CDR1 SGDLS and CDR2 YYNGEE. This CDR3 reads CASSVGGPHEQYF. DNA of the CDR3: TGTGCCAGCAGCGTAGGGGGGCCCCACGAGCAGTACTTC. The full variable domain, its missing parts supplied by reference TRBV9 and TRBJ2-7, is DSGVTQTPKHLITATGQRVTLRCSPRSGDLSVYWYQQSLDQGLQFLIQYYNGEERAKGNILERFSAQQFPDLHSELNLSSLELGDSALYFCASSVGGPHEQYFGPGTRLTVT.

This clonotype was counted between two and nine times. The chain employs TRBV9 and TRBJ2-5, with D maybe TRBD1 (5 bases). The V gene's germline CDR1 is SGDLS and CDR2 YYNGEE. V was shortened by 0 bases and J by 4 bases, with 10 bases between the two germline ends. The CDR3 extends over 14 amino acids. The CDR3 loop reads CASSVEGLGETQYF. The CDR3, as DNA: TGTGCCAGCAGCGTAGAGGGGTTGGGAGAGACCCAGTACTTC.

The chain joins TRBV11-2 to TRBJ2-5; 8 bases line up with TRBD2. Trimming removed 4 bases from V and 5 bases from J; junction bases left unmatched: 6. This CDR3 region has 14 residues. Germline loops: CDR1 SGHAT, CDR2 FQNNGV. The CDR3 region is CASSSGGARETQYF. DNA of the CDR3: TGTGCCAGCAGCTCGGGGGGGGCCCGGGAGACCCAGTACTTC.

In its sample, this clonotype was seen a few times. The V gene is TRBV3-1, the J gene TRBJ1-1; the D is unclear. Per the germline V gene, CDR1 is LGHDT and CDR2 is YNNKEL (reference sequence). Trimming left V 1 base short and J 5 bases short, with 14 bases between. This CDR3 region has 15 residues. The CDR3 protein is CASSQGGGIITEAFF. The CDR3, as DNA: TGTGCCAGCAGCCAAGGTGGAGGGATCATTACTGAAGCTTTCTTT.

The chain employs TRBV7-2 and TRBJ2-7; 8 bases agree with TRBD1. This CDR3 region has 15 residues. The J segment lost 3 bases and the V segment lost 4 bases, leaving 8 bases of the junction unmatched. In germline, CDR1 is SGHTA, CDR2 FQGNSA. The CDR3 loop reads CASSSYPGQVYEQYF. DNA for the CDR3: TGTGCCAGCAGCTCCTATCCGGGACAGGTCTACGAGCAGTACTTC.

The chain recombines TRBV12-3 or TRBV12-4 with TRBJ2-3; no reliable D call. V lost 3 bases and J lost 2, with 9 bases in between. The CDR3 is 14 amino acids. The CDR3 loop reads CASSLIPDTDTQYF. In DNA form, the CDR3 reads TGTGCCAGCAGTTTGATTCCGGACACAGATACGCAGTATTTT.

V usage is TRBV12-3 or TRBV12-4 and J usage is TRBJ2-2, with TRBD2 matching over 7 bases. This CDR3 is 14 amino acids long. V trimming: 1 base; J trimming: 7 bases; junction bases outside the gene matches: 3. CDR3 DNA: TGTGCCAGCAGTTTAGAGGCGGGGGTCGGGGAGCTGTTTTTT. Its translation is CASSLEAGVGELFF.

This clonotype was picked up a small number of times. The chain has TRBV15 and TRBJ1-5; the D is unclear. The germline V gene encodes CDR1 LNHNV and CDR2 YYDKDF (reference sequence). CDR3 size: 16 residues. V was cut by 4 bases and J by 0 bases, with 13 bases left in between. The CDR3 here is CATSMENGYSNQPQHF. The CDR3 DNA sequence: TGTGCCACCAGCATGGAAAACGGATATAGCAATCAGCCCCAGCATTTT.

This clonotype has a handful of counts. The chain employs TRBV4-2 and TRBJ1-5; the D gene is possibly TRBD1 (5 bases). The CDR3 covers 15 residues. Germline values: CDR1 LGHNA, CDR2 YNFKEQ. V lost 1 base and J lost 6, with 13 bases in between. CDR3 sequence: CASSQVAGSSQPQHF. The DNA for the CDR3 is TGTGCCAGCAGCCAAGTAGCAGGGTCGAGTCAGCCCCAGCATTTT.

This clonotype was seen a few times. This chain connects TRBV4-2 to TRBJ2-3, with 8 bases lining up with TRBD2. This CDR3 region has 16 residues. Germline V lookup: CDR1 LGHNA, CDR2 YNFKEQ. V was clipped by 4 bases and J by 0 bases; unmatched bases: 6. This CDR3 is CASSLGGGTSTDTQYF. DNA for the CDR3: TGTGCCAGCAGCCTGGGCGGGGGGACTAGCACAGATACGCAGTATTTT.